The text below deals with one TCR beta chain. Its target is unknown. This sample was included in a study of shared clonotypes between healthy human individuals. As for the study in general: Every donor yielded three CD4 naive, three CD4 memory, two CD8 naive and one CD8 memory plate. Study results and caveats: Sampling used blood alone; tissue repertoires probably differ.

Investigators spread the genomic DNA of each subset evenly over several immunoSEQ plates. The repertoire was sequenced with immunoSEQ multiplex PCR; TCRdb's copy has only in-frame clones and lacks some. Seen here are 1.5 million to 2.5 million clones, over 85% observed once, and the top ten hold approximately 1%. Naivety among CD8 cells was defined by CD45RO negativity and positive CCR7 selection, thereby excluding terminally differentiated effector memory CD45RA+ cells. All donors were Caucasian adults living in Nashville, Tennessee. Trimming took 11 bases from V and 3 from J; bases not matched to a gene: 10. The CDR3 length is 14 residues. The germline gives CDR1 MNHEY, CDR2 SVGAGI.

Source material: naive CD8+ T cells sorted from blood. The rearrangement links TRBV6-5 to TRBJ2-3, with 8 bases identical to TRBD2. The clonotype comes from a man between 18 and 29 years old in good health. CDR3 bases: TGTGCCTCTGCTGGCGGGGGGCGGACAGATACGCAGTATTTT. Its translation is CASAGGGRTDTQYF.